This T cell receptor beta chain was sequenced for a study of T cell repertoires in cytomegalovirus infection. TCRdb called the reads again in MiXCR, with one record for every CDR3 protein. The sample has approximately 990,000 distinct CDR3 sequences; around 32% are singletons. To note about this clonotype: The antigen remains undetermined.

The source is a human donor in good health (CMV status not recorded). Some clones in this sample may be carry-over from other donors' samples. The sample in question was cultured CD8+ T cells from PBMCs, obtained from culture after CMV antigen stimulation.

Here the CDR3 DNA reads TGCAGCGTGGGGGGGACAGGGTCTGCCGACGAGCAGTACTTC. It codes for CSVGGTGSADEQYF. The chain couples TRBV29-1 to TRBJ2-7, with 9 nucleotides matching TRBD1. The germline CDR1 and CDR2 sequences are SQVTM and ANQGSEA. V shed 6 bases and J 5 bases; nucleotides not matched to a gene: 11. The CDR3 contains 14 residues.